What follows is one T cell receptor (beta chain) and its context. Repertoires were generated with immunoSEQ multiplex PCR, while TCRdb's copy carries only in-frame clones and drops some. The sample carries around 620,000 clones, 85% to 95% recorded once. This specimen belongs to a study of shared clonotypes between healthy human individuals. CDR3 length: 14 residues. V was pared by 10 bases and J by 2 bases, with 9 bases of the junction left unmatched. CDR1 and CDR2 (germline): MDHEN, SYDVKM. CD45RO-negative, CCR7-positively selected cells formed the naive CD8 fraction, excluding terminally differentiated effector memory CD45RA+ cells.

The receptor was derived from a woman in her 30s in good health. What was sequenced was naive CD8+ T cells sorted from blood. This chain links TRBV28 with TRBJ2-3; the match to TRBD2 covers 7 bases. The CDR3 protein is CATDDGLVTDTQYF. The DNA of the CDR3 is TGTGCCACCGACGACGGACTAGTCACAGATACGCAGTATTTT.